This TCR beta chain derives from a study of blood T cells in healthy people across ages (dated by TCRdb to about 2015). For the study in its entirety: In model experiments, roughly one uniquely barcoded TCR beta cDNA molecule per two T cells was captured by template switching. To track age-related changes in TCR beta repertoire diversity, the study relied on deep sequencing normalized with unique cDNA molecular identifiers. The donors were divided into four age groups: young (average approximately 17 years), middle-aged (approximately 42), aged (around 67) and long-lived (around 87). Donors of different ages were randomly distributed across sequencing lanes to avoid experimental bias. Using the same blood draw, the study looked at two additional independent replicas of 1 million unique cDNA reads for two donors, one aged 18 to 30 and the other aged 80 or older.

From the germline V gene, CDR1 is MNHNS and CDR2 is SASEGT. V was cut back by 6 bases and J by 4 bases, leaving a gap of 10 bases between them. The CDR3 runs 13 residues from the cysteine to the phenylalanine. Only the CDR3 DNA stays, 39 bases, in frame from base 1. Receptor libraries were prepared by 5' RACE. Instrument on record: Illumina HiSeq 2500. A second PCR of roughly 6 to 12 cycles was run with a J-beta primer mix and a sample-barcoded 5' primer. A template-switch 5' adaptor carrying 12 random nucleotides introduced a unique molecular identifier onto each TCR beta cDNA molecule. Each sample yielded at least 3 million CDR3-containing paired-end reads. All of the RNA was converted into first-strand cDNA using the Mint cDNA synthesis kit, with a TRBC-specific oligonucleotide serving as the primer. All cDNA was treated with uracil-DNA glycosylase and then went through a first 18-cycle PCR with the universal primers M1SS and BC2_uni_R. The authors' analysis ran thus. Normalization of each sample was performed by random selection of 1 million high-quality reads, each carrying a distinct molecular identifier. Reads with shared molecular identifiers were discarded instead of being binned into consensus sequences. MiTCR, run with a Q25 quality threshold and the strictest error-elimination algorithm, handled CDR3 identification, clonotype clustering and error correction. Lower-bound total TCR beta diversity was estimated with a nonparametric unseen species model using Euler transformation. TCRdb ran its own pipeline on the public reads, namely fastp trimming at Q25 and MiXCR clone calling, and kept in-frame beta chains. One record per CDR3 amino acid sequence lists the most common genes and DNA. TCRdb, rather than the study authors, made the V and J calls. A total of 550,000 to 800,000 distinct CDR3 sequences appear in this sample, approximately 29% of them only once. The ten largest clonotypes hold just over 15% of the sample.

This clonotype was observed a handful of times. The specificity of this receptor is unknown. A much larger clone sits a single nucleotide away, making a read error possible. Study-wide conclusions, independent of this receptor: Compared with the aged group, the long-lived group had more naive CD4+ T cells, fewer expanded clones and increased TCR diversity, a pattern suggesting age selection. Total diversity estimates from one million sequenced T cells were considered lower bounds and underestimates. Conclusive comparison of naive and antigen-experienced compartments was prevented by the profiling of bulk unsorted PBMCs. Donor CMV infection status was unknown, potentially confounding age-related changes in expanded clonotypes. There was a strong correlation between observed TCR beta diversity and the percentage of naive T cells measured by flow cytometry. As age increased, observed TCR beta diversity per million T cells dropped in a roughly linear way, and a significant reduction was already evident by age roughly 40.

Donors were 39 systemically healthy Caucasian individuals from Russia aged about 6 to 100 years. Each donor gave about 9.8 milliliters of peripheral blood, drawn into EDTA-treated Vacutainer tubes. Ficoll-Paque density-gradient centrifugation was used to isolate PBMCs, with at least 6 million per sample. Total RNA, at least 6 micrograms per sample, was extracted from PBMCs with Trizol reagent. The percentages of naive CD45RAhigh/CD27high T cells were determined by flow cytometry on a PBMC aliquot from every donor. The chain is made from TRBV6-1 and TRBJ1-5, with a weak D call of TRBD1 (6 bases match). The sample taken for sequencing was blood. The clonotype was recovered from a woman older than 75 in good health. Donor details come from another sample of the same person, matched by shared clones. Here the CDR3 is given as CASRVQGNQPQHF. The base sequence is TGTGCCAGCAGGGTACAGGGTAATCAGCCCCAGCATTTT.